This TCR beta chain was profiled in a study of blood T cell repertoires in COVID-19. The CDR3 consists of 17 residues. Trimming removed 4 bases from V and 4 bases from J, with 20 bases in between. Germline V gene lookup returns CDR1 SEHNR and CDR2 FQNEAQ (reference sequence). The table came from immunoSEQ multiplex PCR; TCRdb's copy has only in-frame clones and leaves some out. The data show 150,000 to 200,000 clones, roughly nine tenths seen once. The sequence came from a woman aged 80 or over in a cohort sampled during active or convalescent COVID-19. Sequencing was performed on peripheral blood. The V call is TRBV7-9, the J call TRBJ1-5; weak D call: TRBD1 (5 bases). For the CDR3, the DNA is TGTGCCAGCAGCTCTCTACCCGGGACGGGAGGTAATCAGCCCCAGCATTTT. Translation: CASSSLPGTGGNQPQHF.